The present T cell receptor (beta chain) was sequenced within a study of radiotherapy plus CTLA-4 blockade in lung cancer. Comment on this clone: As yet, its antigen is unknown.

Produced via immunoSEQ multiplex PCR; TCRdb's table is partial and in-frame only. The data show 45,000 or so clones, 73% seen once. Study-wide findings and caveats: There was expansion of tumor-derived TCR clones in blood after radiotherapy plus ipilimumab. Together with interferon-beta, which increased in serum after radiation, early dynamic changes in blood T cell clones were reportedly the best predictors of response.

This CDR3 region has 16 residues. Germline lookup yields CDR1 KGHSH and CDR2 LQKENI. The ends were cut back, 3 bases at V and 6 bases at J, with 18 bases in the middle. This rearrangement joins TRBV18 to TRBJ2-1, with D perhaps matching TRBD2 (5 bases). Sample: peripheral blood, taken from a patient treated with radiotherapy plus ipilimumab. This clonotype originated in a human donor with non-small cell lung cancer who had a complete response to radiotherapy plus ipilimumab. The CDR3 sequence: CASSPTTPGVSNEQFF. CDR3 bases: TGTGCCAGCTCACCTACAACCCCCGGGGTAAGCAATGAGCAGTTCTTC.